These 9 T cell receptor beta chains were sequenced from one sample in a study of blood T cell repertoires in COVID-19. The data were produced by immunoSEQ multiplex PCR, yet TCRdb's version contains in-frame clones alone and is incomplete. The sample shows 97,000 or so clones, 60% to 80% of them seen only once. Sequencing used peripheral blood. The receptors stem from a man aged 55 to 70 with active or convalescent COVID-19.

The rearrangement joins TRBV19 to TRBJ1-4; 8 nucleotides align to TRBD1. Losses at the gene ends were 5 bases for V and 6 bases for J; bases not matched to a gene: 5. The CDR3 covers 14 residues. CDR1 is LNHDA and CDR2 is SQIVND in the germline V gene (reference sequence). CDR3 sequence reads: CASSRQGAYEKLFF. CDR3 DNA sequence: TGTGCCAGTAGTCGCCAGGGGGCATATGAAAAACTGTTTTTT.

The gene calls are TRBV7-9 and TRBJ1-1, with unresolved D. CDR3 length: 12 amino acids. Trimming took off 7 bases at V and 6 bases at J, with 12 bases between the two ends. CDR1 and CDR2 from the germline V gene are SEHNR and FQNEAQ (reference sequence). CDR3 sequence reads: CASTPPVSEAFF. For the CDR3, the DNA is TGTGCCAGCACCCCTCCGGTTTCTGAAGCTTTCTTT. The full variable domain, completed using reference TRBV7-9 and TRBJ1-1, is DTGVSQNPRHKITKRGQNVTFRCDPISEHNRLYWYRQTLGQGPEFLTYFQNEAQLEKSRLLSDRFSAERPKGSFSTLEIQRTEQGDSAMYLCASTPPVSEAFFGQGTRLTVV.

In this sample, this clone turned up a few times. V usage is TRBV14 and J usage is TRBJ2-7; 9 nucleotides agree with TRBD1. Germline CDR1 reads SGHDN; CDR2 reads FVKESK. The CDR3 extends over 16 amino acids. V was clipped by 1 base and J by 2 bases; unmatched bases: 6. The CDR3 spells CASSQGSGTGTYEQYF. The DNA of the CDR3 is TGTGCCAGCAGCCAAGGATCCGGGACAGGGACCTACGAGCAGTACTTC. The full variable domain, completed using reference TRBV14 and TRBJ2-7, is EAGVTQFPSHSVIEKGQTVTLRCDPISGHDNLYWYRRVMGKEIKFLLHFVKESKQDESGMPNNRFLAERTGGTYSTLKVQPAELEDSGVYFCASSQGSGTGTYEQYFGPGTRLTVT.

The rearrangement uses TRBV5-1 and TRBJ1-1, with a tentative D call TRBD1 (6 bases). CDR1 is SGHRS, CDR2 YFSETQ, per germline. Trimming cost V 3 bases and J 2 bases, with 17 bases left between them. The CDR3 is 16 amino acids. CDR3 amino acids: CASSSRGGEVNTEAFF. The CDR3 DNA reads TGCGCCAGCAGCTCTAGAGGGGGTGAGGTCAACACTGAAGCTTTCTTT.

The chain joins TRBV28 to TRBJ1-5; a possible D gene is TRBD1 (6 bases). Germline CDR1 is MDHEN and CDR2 is SYDVKM. V was shortened by 6 bases and J by 3 bases, with 15 bases between the two germline ends. There are 15 residues in the CDR3. CDR3 DNA: TGTGCCAGCAGAAAACAGACAGGACCCAATCAGCCCCAGCATTTT. The encoded protein is CASRKQTGPNQPQHF.

This clone has a handful of counts. The chain joins TRBV7-9 to TRBJ2-1, with TRBD2 identical over 10 bases. This CDR3 contains 14 residues. Per the germline V gene, CDR1 is SEHNR and CDR2 is FQNEAQ (reference sequence). J lost 8 bases, V lost 4 bases, and 5 bases had no gene match. CDR3 residues: CASSSYGLADEQFF. CDR3 nucleotides: TGTGCCAGCAGCTCCTACGGACTAGCGGATGAGCAGTTCTTC.

This chain links TRBV3-1 (or the pseudogene TRBV3-2) with TRBJ1-4, with D maybe TRBD1 (6 bases). Germline CDR1 and CDR2: LGHDT and YNNKEL (reference sequence). The CDR3 totals 15 residues. Trimming shortened V by 4 bases and J by 0 bases, and 9 bases separated the two germline ends. CDR3 region: CASSLGTSTNEKLFF. CDR3 nucleotide sequence: TGTGCCAGCAGCCTAGGGACATCAACTAATGAAAAACTGTTTTTT.

The rearrangement uses TRBV3-1 (or the pseudogene TRBV3-2) and TRBJ2-1; 10 bases match TRBD1. CDR1 and CDR2 (germline): LGHDT, YNNKEL (reference sequence). V lost 4 bases and J lost 1; bases outside the gene matches: 1. The length of the CDR3 is 15 residues. The CDR3 coding sequence is TGTGCCAGCAGCCCGGGACAGGGGTCCTACAATGAGCAGTTCTTC. Protein sequence: CASSPGQGSYNEQFF.

The chain has TRBV3-1 (or the pseudogene TRBV3-2) and TRBJ1-1, with TRBD1 matching 8 bases. Trimming took 2 bases from V and 1 from J; bases not matched to a gene: 0. This CDR3 has 14 amino acids. The germline V gene encodes CDR1 LGHDT and CDR2 YNNKEL (reference sequence). CDR3 nucleotides: TGTGCCAGCAGCCAACAGGGGGCGAACACTGAAGCTTTCTTT. Its protein is CASSQQGANTEAFF.